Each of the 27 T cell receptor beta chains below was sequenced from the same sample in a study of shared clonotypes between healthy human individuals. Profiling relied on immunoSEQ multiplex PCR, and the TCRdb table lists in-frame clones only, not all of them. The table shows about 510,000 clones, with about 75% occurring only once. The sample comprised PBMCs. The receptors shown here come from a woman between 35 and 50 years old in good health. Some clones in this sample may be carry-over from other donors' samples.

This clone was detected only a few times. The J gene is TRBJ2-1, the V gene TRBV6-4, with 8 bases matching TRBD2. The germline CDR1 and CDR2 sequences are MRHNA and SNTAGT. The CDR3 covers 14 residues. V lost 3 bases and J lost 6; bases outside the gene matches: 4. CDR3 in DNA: TGTGCCAGCAGTGAACGGGAGGGCGGCAATGAGCAGTTCTTC. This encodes CASSEREGGNEQFF.

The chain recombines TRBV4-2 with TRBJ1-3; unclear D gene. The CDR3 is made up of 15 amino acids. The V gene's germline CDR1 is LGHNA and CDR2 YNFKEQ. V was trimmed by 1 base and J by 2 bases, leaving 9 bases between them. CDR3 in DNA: TGTGCCAGCAGCCAAGGGCAGGAGACTGGAAACACCATATATTTT. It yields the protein CASSQGQETGNTIYF.

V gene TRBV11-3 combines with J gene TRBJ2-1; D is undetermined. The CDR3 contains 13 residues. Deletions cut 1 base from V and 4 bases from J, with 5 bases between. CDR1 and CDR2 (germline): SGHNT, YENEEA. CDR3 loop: CASSLGLYNEQFF. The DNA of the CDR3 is TGTGCCAGCAGCTTAGGACTTTACAATGAGCAGTTCTTC.

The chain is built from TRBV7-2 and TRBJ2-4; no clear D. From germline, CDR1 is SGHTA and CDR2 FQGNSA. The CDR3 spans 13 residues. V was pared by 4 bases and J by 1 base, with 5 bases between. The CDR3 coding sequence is TGTGCCAGCAGCTACAGTGCCAAAAACATTCAGTACTTC. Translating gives CASSYSAKNIQYF.

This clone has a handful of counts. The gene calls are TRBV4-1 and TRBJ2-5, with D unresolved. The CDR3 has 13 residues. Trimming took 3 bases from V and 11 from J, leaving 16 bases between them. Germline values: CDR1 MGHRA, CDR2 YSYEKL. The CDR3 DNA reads TGCGCCAGCAGCCAGGCACGAGAACTGGAGCAGTACTTC. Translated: CASSQARELEQYF.

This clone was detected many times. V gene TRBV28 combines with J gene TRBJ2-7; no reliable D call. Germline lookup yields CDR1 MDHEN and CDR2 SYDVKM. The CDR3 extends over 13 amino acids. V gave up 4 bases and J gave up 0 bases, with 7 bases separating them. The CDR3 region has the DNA TGTGCCAGCAGTTCTCTGAGCTCCTACGAGCAGTACTTC. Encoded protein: CASSSLSSYEQYF.

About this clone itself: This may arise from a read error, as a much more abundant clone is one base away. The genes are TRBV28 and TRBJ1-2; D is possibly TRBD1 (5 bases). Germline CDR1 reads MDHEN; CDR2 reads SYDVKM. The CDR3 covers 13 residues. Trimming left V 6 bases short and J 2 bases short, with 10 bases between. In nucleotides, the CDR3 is TGTGCCAGCAGGGAGACAGCGAACTATGGCTACACCTTC. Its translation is CASRETANYGYTF.

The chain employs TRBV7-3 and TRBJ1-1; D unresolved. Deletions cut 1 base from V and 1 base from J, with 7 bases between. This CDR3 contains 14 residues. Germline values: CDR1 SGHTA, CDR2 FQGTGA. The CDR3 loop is CASSLNPGNTEAFF. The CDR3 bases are TGTGCCAGCAGCTTAAATCCAGGGAACACTGAAGCTTTCTTT.

The chain's CDR3 is CAWSVRGTHYNEQFF. The DNA for the CDR3 is TGTGCCTGGAGTGTACGTGGGACACACTACAATGAGCAGTTCTTC. The chain employs TRBV30 and TRBJ2-1, with D perhaps matching TRBD1 (6 bases). Trimming stripped 0 bases from V and 3 bases from J, with 12 bases between. Per germline, CDR1 GTSNPN and CDR2 SVGIG (reference sequence). The CDR3 is 15 residues long.

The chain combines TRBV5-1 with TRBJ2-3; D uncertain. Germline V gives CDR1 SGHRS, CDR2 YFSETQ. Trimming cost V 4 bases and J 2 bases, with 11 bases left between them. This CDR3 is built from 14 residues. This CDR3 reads CASSPMTLTDTQYF. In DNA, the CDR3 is TGCGCCAGCAGCCCAATGACTCTCACAGATACGCAGTATTTT.

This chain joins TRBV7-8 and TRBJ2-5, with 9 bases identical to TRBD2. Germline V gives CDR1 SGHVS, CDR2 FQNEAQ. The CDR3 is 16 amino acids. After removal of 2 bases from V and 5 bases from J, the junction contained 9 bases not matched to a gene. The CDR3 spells CASSLPTSGRRETQYF. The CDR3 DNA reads TGTGCCAGCAGCTTACCAACTAGCGGGCGGAGGGAGACCCAGTACTTC. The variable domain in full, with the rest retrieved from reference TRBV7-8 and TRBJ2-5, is GAGVSQSPRYKVAKRGQDVALRCDPISGHVSLFWYQQALGQGPEFLTYFQNEAQLDKSGLPSDRFFAERPEGSVSTLKIQRTQQEDSAVYLCASSLPTSGRRETQYFGPGTRLLVL.

CDR3 residues: CASSLRGADTQYF. The CDR3 DNA reads TGTGCCAGCAGTTTAAGGGGGGCAGATACGCAGTATTTT. This chain links TRBV27 with TRBJ2-3; the D call may be TRBD1 or TRBD2 (6 bases each). CDR1 is MNHEY and CDR2 is SMNVEV in the germline V gene (reference sequence). This CDR3 is 13 amino acids long. V lost 2 bases to trimming and J lost 4 bases, with 7 bases between them.

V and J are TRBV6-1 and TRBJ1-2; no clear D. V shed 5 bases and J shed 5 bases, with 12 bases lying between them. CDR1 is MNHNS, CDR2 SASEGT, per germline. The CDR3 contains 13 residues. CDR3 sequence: CASSPGKPYGYTF. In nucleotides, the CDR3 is TGTGCCAGCAGTCCCGGGAAGCCTTATGGCTACACCTTC.

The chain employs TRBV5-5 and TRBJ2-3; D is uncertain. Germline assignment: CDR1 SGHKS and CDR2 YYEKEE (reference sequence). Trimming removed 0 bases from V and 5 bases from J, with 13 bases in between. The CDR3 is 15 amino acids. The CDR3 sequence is CASSLVLGSGDTQYF. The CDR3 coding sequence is TGTGCCAGCAGCTTGGTTTTGGGCAGTGGAGATACGCAGTATTTT.

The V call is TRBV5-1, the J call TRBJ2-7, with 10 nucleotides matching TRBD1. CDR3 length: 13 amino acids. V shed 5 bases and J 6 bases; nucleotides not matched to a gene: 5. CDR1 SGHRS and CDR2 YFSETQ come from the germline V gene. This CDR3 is CASRGTGVFEQYF. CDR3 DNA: TGCGCCAGCAGAGGGACAGGGGTCTTCGAGCAGTACTTC.

The CDR3: CASRPGTTNEKLFF. The CDR3 nucleotides read TGCGCCAGCAGGCCAGGGACAACTAATGAAAAACTGTTTTTT. V is TRBV5-1 and J is TRBJ1-4, with a possible D match to TRBD1 (5 bases). This CDR3 has 14 residues. V was clipped by 5 bases and J by 0 bases, with 8 bases between them. Germline CDR1 is SGHRS and CDR2 is YFSETQ.

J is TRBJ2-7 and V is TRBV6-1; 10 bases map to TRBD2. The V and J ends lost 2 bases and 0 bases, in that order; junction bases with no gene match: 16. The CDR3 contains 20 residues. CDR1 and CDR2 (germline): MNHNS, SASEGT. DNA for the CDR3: TGTGCCAGCAGTGAAAATTTCCTGGCTAGCGGGAGACCCAGCTCCTACGAGCAGTACTTC. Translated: CASSENFLASGRPSSYEQYF.

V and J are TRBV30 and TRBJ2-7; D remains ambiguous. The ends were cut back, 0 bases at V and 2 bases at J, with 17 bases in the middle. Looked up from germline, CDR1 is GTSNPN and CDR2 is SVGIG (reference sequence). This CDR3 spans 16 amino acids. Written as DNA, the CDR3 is TGTGCCTGGAGTGTACCCCTTCGGGCGGTTACCTACGAGCAGTACTTC. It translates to CAWSVPLRAVTYEQYF.

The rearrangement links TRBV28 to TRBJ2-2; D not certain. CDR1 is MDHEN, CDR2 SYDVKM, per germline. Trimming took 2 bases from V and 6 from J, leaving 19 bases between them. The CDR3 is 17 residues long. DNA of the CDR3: TGTGCCAGCAGTTTAAAAAATTTTCGGTCCAGCCCCGGGGAGCTGTTTTTT. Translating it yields CASSLKNFRSSPGELFF.

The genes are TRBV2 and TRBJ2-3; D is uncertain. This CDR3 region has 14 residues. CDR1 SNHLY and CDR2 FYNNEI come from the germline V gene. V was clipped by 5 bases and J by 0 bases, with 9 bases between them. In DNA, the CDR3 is TGTGCCAGCAGTAGCAATCCAAGCACAGATACGCAGTATTTT. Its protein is CASSSNPSTDTQYF.

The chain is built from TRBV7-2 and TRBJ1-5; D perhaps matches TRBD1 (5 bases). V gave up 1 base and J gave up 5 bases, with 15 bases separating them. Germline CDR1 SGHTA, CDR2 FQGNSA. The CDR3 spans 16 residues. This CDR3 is CASSLEGIGADQPQHF. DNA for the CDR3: TGTGCCAGCAGCTTAGAGGGAATTGGGGCGGATCAGCCCCAGCATTTT.

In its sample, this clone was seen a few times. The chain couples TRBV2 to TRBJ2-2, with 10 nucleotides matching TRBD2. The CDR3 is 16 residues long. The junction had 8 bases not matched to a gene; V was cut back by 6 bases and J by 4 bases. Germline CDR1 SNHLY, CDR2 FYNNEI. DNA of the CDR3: TGTGCCAGCAGCCGAATCAGCGGGAGGGCCACCGGGGAGCTGTTTTTT. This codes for CASSRISGRATGELFF.

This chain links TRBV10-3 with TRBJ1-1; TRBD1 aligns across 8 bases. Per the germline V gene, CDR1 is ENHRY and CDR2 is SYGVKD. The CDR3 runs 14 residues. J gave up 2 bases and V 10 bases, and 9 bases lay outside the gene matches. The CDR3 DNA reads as TGTGCCACCGCAAAGACAGGGGAAAACACTGAAGCTTTCTTT. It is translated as CATAKTGENTEAFF.

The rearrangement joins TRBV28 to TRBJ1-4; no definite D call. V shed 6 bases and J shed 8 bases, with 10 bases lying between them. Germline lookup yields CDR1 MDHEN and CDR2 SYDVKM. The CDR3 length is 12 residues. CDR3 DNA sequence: TGTGCCAGCAGCAGGACGAGGGAAAAACTGTTTTTT. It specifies CASSRTREKLFF. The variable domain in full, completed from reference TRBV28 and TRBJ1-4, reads DVKVTQSSRYLVKRTGEKVFLECVQDMDHENMFWYRQDPGLGLRLIYFSYDVKMKEKGDIPEGYSVSREKKERFSLILESASTNQTSMYLCASSRTREKLFFGSGTQLSVL.

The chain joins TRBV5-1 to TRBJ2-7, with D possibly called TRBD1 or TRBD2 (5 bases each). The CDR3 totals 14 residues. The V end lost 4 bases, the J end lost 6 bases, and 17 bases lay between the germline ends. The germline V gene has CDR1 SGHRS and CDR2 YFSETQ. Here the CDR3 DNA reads TGCGCCAGCAGCCCCGGGACCATATTCGTCGAGCAGTACTTC. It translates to CASSPGTIFVEQYF.

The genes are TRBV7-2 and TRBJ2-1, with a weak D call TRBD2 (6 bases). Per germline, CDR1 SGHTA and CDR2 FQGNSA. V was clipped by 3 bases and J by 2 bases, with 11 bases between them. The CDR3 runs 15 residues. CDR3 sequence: CASSFDGRAYNEQFF. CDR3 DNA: TGTGCCAGCAGCTTTGACGGGAGAGCCTACAATGAGCAGTTCTTC.

CDR3 amino acids: CASSFGAGGGDEQFF. CDR3 DNA: TGTGCCAGCAGCTTCGGCGCGGGGGGAGGGGATGAGCAGTTCTTC. The V and J genes are TRBV25-1 and TRBJ2-1; 8 nucleotides line up with TRBD2. The germline CDR1 and CDR2 sequences are MGHDK and SYGVNS. There are 15 residues in the CDR3. V dropped 6 bases and J dropped 8; count of bases not matched to a gene: 12.